These 27 T cell receptor beta chains came from one sample sequenced in a study of siplizumab effects on memory and regulatory T cells. The method was immunoSEQ multiplex PCR; TCRdb's version includes in-frame clones alone and lacks a portion of them. The table records around 87,000 clones, approximately 90% of them present only once. The sequenced material came from CD4+ T cells sorted from blood. The receptor set was obtained from a human donor in good health.

This clone was found a few times. CDR3: CASSYVGETQYF. The CDR3 DNA sequence: TGTGCCAGCAGTTACGTGGGGGAGACCCAGTACTTC. The genes are TRBV6-5 and TRBJ2-5, with unresolved D. CDR3 size: 12 residues. Trimming removed 2 bases at V and 5 bases at J, with 6 bases between. The V gene's germline CDR1 is MNHEY and CDR2 SVGAGI.

V and J are TRBV14 and TRBJ2-7, with 8 bases identical to TRBD2. Germline CDR1 and CDR2: SGHDN and FVKESK. The CDR3 is 13 residues long. Trimming removed 5 bases from V and 7 bases from J; junction bases left unmatched: 7. The DNA of the CDR3 is TGTGCCAGCAGCACCCGGGAGGGTGGGGAGCAGTACTTC. This codes for CASSTREGGEQYF.

The chain joins TRBV7-2 to TRBJ2-2; a possible D gene is TRBD1 (5 bases). V lost 2 bases, J lost 3 bases, and 7 bases lay in between. Germline V CDR1 and CDR2: SGHTA, FQGNSA. CDR3 length equals 14 residues. The CDR3 nucleotides are TGTGCCAGCAGCTTATTCAGGGACACCGGGGAGCTGTTTTTT. Amino acids: CASSLFRDTGELFF.

The chain links TRBV7-9 to TRBJ2-1; 11 bases fit TRBD2. CDR1 is SEHNR and CDR2 is FQNEAQ in the germline V gene (reference sequence). This CDR3 spans 15 amino acids. V trimming: 6 bases; J trimming: 4 bases; junction bases outside the gene matches: 5. CDR3 bases: TGTGCCAGCAGGGCGGGACTAGCGGTTTACAATGAGCAGTTCTTC. Translating it yields CASRAGLAVYNEQFF. Full variable domain (remainder filled in from reference TRBV7-9 and TRBJ2-1): DTGVSQNPRHKITKRGQNVTFRCDPISEHNRLYWYRQTLGQGPEFLTYFQNEAQLEKSRLLSDRFSAERPKGSFSTLEIQRTEQGDSAMYLCASRAGLAVYNEQFFGPGTRLTVL.

The rearrangement links TRBV6-1 to TRBJ2-7, with D possibly TRBD1 on 6 matching bases. The CDR3 covers 13 residues. V dropped 8 bases and J dropped 6 bases, with 17 bases sitting between them. The germline V gene has CDR1 MNHNS and CDR2 SASEGT. The CDR3 DNA reads TGTGCCAGCTGGGCGGTAGGGGGTGGCGAGCAGTACTTC. It yields the protein CASWAVGGGEQYF.

The chain has TRBV5-1 and TRBJ2-7; 10 bases agree with TRBD2. With V trimmed by 7 bases and J by 5 bases, 3 bases remained unmatched. Germline values: CDR1 SGHRS, CDR2 YFSETQ. The CDR3 totals 12 residues. CDR3: CASSSGSNEQYF. Written as DNA, the CDR3 is TGCGCCAGCTCTAGCGGGAGTAACGAGCAGTACTTC.

The V call is TRBV27, the J call TRBJ1-3; possibly TRBD1 for D (5 bases). Germline V gene data show CDR1 as MNHEY and CDR2 as SMNVEV (reference sequence). The CDR3 extends over 15 amino acids. With 0 bases removed from V and 8 bases from J, the gap between germline ends came to 14 bases. The DNA of the CDR3 is TGTGCCAGCAGTTTATCGCGGGGGAAAGGGGACACCATATATTTT. It is translated as CASSLSRGKGDTIYF.

The V call is TRBV28, the J call TRBJ2-7, with 10 bases lining up with TRBD1. After removal of 5 bases from V and 3 bases from J, the junction contained 16 bases not matched to a gene. CDR3 size: 18 residues. Germline-derived CDR1 and CDR2 are MDHEN and SYDVKM. This CDR3 reads CASSPGQGITSPFYEQYF. The CDR3 DNA follows: TGTGCCAGCAGTCCGGGACAGGGGATTACTTCCCCTTTCTACGAGCAGTACTTC.

The chain couples TRBV27 to TRBJ2-3; 9 positions agree with TRBD2. J gave up 3 bases and V 4 bases, and 5 bases lay outside the gene matches. The length of the CDR3 is 15 residues. Germline V CDR1 and CDR2: MNHEY, SMNVEV (reference sequence). CDR3 nucleotide sequence: TGTGCCAGCAGTTCCGGCGGGAGGGCGACAGATACGCAGTATTTT. It encodes CASSSGGRATDTQYF.

Points on this clone: At one end the junction does not follow the germline gene, possibly because of a read error. This chain uses TRBV7-2 with TRBJ2-7; TRBD1 might be the D (6 bases). Per germline, CDR1 SGHTA and CDR2 FQGNSA. This CDR3 contains 14 residues. The DNA for the CDR3 is TGTGCCAGCAGCTTAGGAACCACAGGGACCGCGTTGCACTTC. Amino acid sequence: CASSLGTTGTALHF.

The chain is built from TRBV6-1 and TRBJ1-2; D is possibly TRBD1 (5 bases). The CDR3 extends over 16 amino acids. Germline V gene lookup returns CDR1 MNHNS and CDR2 SASEGT. Trimming removed 1 base at V and 4 bases at J, with 16 bases between. The CDR3 DNA sequence: TGTGCCAGCAGTGAAGTCTTTCAGGGAAGTAGCTATGGCTACACCTTC. Its translation is CASSEVFQGSSYGYTF.

The V call is TRBV10-3, the J call TRBJ2-3, with 10 bases identical to TRBD1. In germline, CDR1 is ENHRY, CDR2 SYGVKD. The CDR3 consists of 19 residues. The V and J ends lost 9 bases and 2 bases, in that order; junction bases with no gene match: 20. The CDR3 sequence: CAIRDPGQGFLADTDTQYF. In nucleotides, the CDR3 is TGTGCCATACGCGACCCGGGACAGGGGTTCCTAGCGGACACAGATACGCAGTATTTT.

The chain joins TRBV5-1 to TRBJ1-1, with D maybe TRBD1 (5 bases). Germline V CDR1 and CDR2: SGHRS, YFSETQ. The CDR3 spans 15 residues. V was cut by 1 base and J by 7 bases, with 17 bases left in between. DNA of the CDR3: TGCGCCAGCAGCTTGCCCTCCGGGGCCGAGGGTGAAGCTTTCTTT. Amino acids: CASSLPSGAEGEAFF.

The chain carries TRBV5-6 and TRBJ2-3; D may be TRBD2 (5 bases). V was shortened by 1 base and J by 1 base, with 13 bases between the two germline ends. The CDR3 has 16 amino acids. Germline CDR1 reads SGHDT; CDR2 reads YYEEEE. The CDR3 region is CASSLTSGGRTDTQYF. The CDR3 region has the DNA TGTGCCAGCAGCTTGACCAGCGGAGGCCGCACAGATACGCAGTATTTT.

This rearrangement joins TRBV6-1 to TRBJ2-7; 7 nucleotides match TRBD1. The CDR3 runs to 13 residues. V lost 6 bases to trimming and J lost 7 bases; unmatched junction nucleotides: 9. Germline lookup yields CDR1 MNHNS and CDR2 SASEGT. The CDR3 DNA is TGTGCCAGCAGAGGGACAGCGAAAAGGGAGCAGTACTTC. It is translated as CASRGTAKREQYF.

V is TRBV18 and J is TRBJ1-4; a weak D match, TRBD1 (5 bases). Germline assignment: CDR1 KGHSH and CDR2 LQKENI. Trimming took 6 bases from V and 5 from J, leaving 10 bases between them. The CDR3 is 13 amino acids. CDR3 in amino acids: CASSRDGNEKLFF. The CDR3 DNA sequence: TGTGCCAGCTCGCGGGACGGGAATGAAAAACTGTTTTTT.

The chain joins TRBV5-1 to TRBJ2-4; TRBD2 agrees at 12 bases. V dropped 3 bases and J dropped 4; count of bases not matched to a gene: 2. The CDR3 contains 15 residues. Per the germline V gene, CDR1 is SGHRS and CDR2 is YFSETQ. CDR3 amino acids: CASSWTSGNKNIQYF. DNA for the CDR3: TGCGCCAGCAGCTGGACTAGCGGGAATAAAAACATTCAGTACTTC.

The chain links TRBV19 to TRBJ1-4, with 10 bases matching TRBD1. The V and J ends lost 6 bases and 7 bases, in that order; junction bases with no gene match: 8. The CDR3 contains 15 residues. Per the germline V gene, CDR1 is LNHDA and CDR2 is SQIVND (reference sequence). CDR3 bases: TGTGCCAGTAGCGCAATGGGGACAGGGGTTGAAAAACTGTTTTTT. Amino acids: CASSAMGTGVEKLFF. Variable domain in full (rest from reference TRBV19 and TRBJ1-4): DGGITQSPKYLFRKEGQNVTLSCEQNLNHDAMYWYRQDPGQGLRLIYYSQIVNDFQKGDIAEGYSVSREKKESFPLTVTSAQKNPTAFYLCASSAMGTGVEKLFFGSGTQLSVL.

This sequence joins TRBV18 and TRBJ1-3, with a possible D match to TRBD1 (5 bases). V shed 3 bases and J shed 0 bases, with 9 bases lying between them. Germline V gene sequence: CDR1 KGHSH, CDR2 LQKENI. The CDR3 runs 15 residues. The DNA for the CDR3 is TGTGCCAGCTCACCGCAGGGAGCCTCTGGAAACACCATATATTTT. It specifies CASSPQGASGNTIYF.

This clone was detected once. The chain employs TRBV7-3 and TRBJ2-2, with D possibly called TRBD1 or TRBD2 (5 bases each). Germline CDR1 reads SGHTA; CDR2 reads FQGTGA. The CDR3 totals 15 residues. V was cut by 4 bases and J by 3 bases, with 12 bases left in between. In nucleotides, the CDR3 is TGTGCCAGCAGCTCCGGGACGGACTACACCGGGGAGCTGTTTTTT. This encodes CASSSGTDYTGELFF. Together with reference TRBV7-3 and TRBJ2-2, the CDR3 gives the full variable domain: GAGVSQTPSNKVTEKGKYVELRCDPISGHTALYWYRQSLGQGPEFLIYFQGTGAADDSGLPNDRFFAVRPEGSVSTLKIQRTERGDSAVYLCASSSGTDYTGELFFGEGSRLTVL.

This chain links TRBV19 with TRBJ1-5; D call uncertain. The germline CDR1 and CDR2 sequences are LNHDA and SQIVND (reference sequence). V was pared by 3 bases and J by 6 bases, with 9 bases between. The CDR3 length is 13 residues. The CDR3 DNA sequence: TGTGCCAGTAGTATTGAGCCCTCTCAGCCCCAGCATTTT. Translated: CASSIEPSQPQHF.

The count of this clone is one. This chain links TRBV2 with TRBJ1-5; 10 positions agree with TRBD1. The trim removed 6 bases at V and 2 bases at J, leaving 4 bases unmatched. Germline V gives CDR1 SNHLY, CDR2 FYNNEI. This CDR3 spans 15 amino acids. The CDR3 DNA follows: TGTGCCAGCAGACGACAGGGGGCGGGCAATCAGCCCCAGCATTTT. This gives the protein CASRRQGAGNQPQHF.

The rearrangement joins TRBV5-1 to TRBJ2-1; 11 nucleotides align to TRBD2. Germline CDR1 reads SGHRS; CDR2 reads YFSETQ. Trimming cost V 4 bases and J 9 bases; bases outside gene matches: 9. The CDR3 totals 15 residues. The CDR3 nucleotides are TGCGCCAGCAGCCATATGACTAGCGGGAATGGTGAGCAGTTCTTC. Protein: CASSHMTSGNGEQFF.

The V call is TRBV7-3, the J call TRBJ2-3; D is unclear. Between the trimmed V and J ends, which lost 4 bases and 2 bases, there was a span of 7 bases. Germline V CDR1 and CDR2: SGHTA, FQGTGA. This CDR3 is built from 13 residues. CDR3: CASSSRPTDTQYF. The CDR3 nucleotides read TGTGCCAGCAGCTCCCGACCCACAGATACGCAGTATTTT.

The chain uses TRBV27 and TRBJ2-7; D might be TRBD1 (5 bases). Per germline, CDR1 MNHEY and CDR2 SMNVEV (reference sequence). The CDR3 consists of 12 residues. V lost 5 bases to trimming and J lost 4 bases, with 9 bases between them. CDR3 bases: TGTGCCAGCAGTCCGAACAGGTACGAGCAGTACTTC. Translating it yields CASSPNRYEQYF.

This clone was detected only once. The chain links TRBV7-2 to TRBJ2-2; 8 bases fit TRBD1. The ends lost 6 bases at V and 6 bases at J; junction bases unmatched: 18. The CDR3 has 18 residues. CDR1 is SGHTA and CDR2 is FQGNSA in the germline V gene. The CDR3 bases are TGTGCCAGCAGTGTCGGGACAGGAGGTGAAGGATTAGCCGGGGAGCTGTTTTTT. It encodes CASSVGTGGEGLAGELFF.

V gene TRBV19 combines with J gene TRBJ2-2, with 11 bases fitting TRBD2. The CDR3 is made up of 18 amino acids. Unmatched junction bases numbered 8, after V lost 5 bases and J lost 0 bases. Per the germline V gene, CDR1 is LNHDA and CDR2 is SQIVND (reference sequence). CDR3 sequence reads: CASSPRLAGLTNTGELFF. The CDR3 DNA reads TGTGCCAGTAGTCCGAGACTAGCGGGGCTAACGAACACCGGGGAGCTGTTTTTT.